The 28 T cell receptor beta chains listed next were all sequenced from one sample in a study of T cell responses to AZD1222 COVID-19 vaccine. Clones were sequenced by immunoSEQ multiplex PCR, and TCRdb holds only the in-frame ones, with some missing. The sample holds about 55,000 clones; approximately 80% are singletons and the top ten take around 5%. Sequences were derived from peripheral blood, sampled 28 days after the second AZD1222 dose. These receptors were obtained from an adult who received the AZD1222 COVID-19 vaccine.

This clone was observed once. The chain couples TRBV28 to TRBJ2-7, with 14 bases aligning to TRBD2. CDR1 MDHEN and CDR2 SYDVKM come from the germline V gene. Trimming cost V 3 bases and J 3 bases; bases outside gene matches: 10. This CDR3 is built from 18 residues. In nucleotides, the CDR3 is TGTGCCAGCAGTTTCTCTTGGACTAGCGGGAGGTTTAGCTACGAGCAGTACTTC. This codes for CASSFSWTSGRFSYEQYF.

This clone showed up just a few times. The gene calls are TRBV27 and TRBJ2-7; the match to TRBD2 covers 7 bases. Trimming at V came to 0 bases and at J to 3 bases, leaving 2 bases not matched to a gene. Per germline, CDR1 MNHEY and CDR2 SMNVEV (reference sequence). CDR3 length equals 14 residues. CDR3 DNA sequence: TGTGCCAGCAGTTTATCGGCTAGCGGCTACGAGCAGTACTTC. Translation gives CASSLSASGYEQYF.

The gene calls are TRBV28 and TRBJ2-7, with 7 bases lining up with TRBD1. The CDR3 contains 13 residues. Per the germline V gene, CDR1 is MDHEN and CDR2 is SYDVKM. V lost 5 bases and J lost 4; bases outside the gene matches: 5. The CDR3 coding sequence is TGTGCCAGCAGTGCCGGGACAGTTTACGAGCAGTACGTC. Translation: CASSAGTVYEQYV.

The CDR3 coding sequence is TGCGCCAGCAGCTTGTCATCCGGGTTAAATCAGCCCCAGCATTTT. Amino acid sequence: CASSLSSGLNQPQHF. The chain couples TRBV5-1 to TRBJ1-5; unclear D gene. This CDR3 has 15 amino acids. Germline CDR1 and CDR2: SGHRS and YFSETQ. V gave up 1 base and J gave up 4 bases, with 12 bases separating them.

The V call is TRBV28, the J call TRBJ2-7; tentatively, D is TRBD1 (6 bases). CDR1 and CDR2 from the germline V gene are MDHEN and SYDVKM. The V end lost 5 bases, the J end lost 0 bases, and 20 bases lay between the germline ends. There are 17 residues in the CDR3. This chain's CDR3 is CASSAIPRTASSYEQYF. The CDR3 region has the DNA TGTGCCAGCAGTGCCATACCGAGGACAGCAAGCTCCTACGAGCAGTACTTC.

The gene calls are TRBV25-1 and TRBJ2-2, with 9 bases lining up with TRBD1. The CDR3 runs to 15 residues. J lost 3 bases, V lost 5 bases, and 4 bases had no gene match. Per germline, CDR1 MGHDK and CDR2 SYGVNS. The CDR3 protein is CASSNRDRDTGELFF. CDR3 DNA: TGTGCCAGCAGTAACCGGGACAGGGACACCGGGGAGCTGTTTTTT. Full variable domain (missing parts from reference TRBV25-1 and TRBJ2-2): EADIYQTPRYLVIGTGKKITLECSQTMGHDKMYWYQQDPGMELHLIHYSYGVNSTEKGDLSSESTVSRIRTEHFPLTLESARPSHTSQYLCASSNRDRDTGELFFGEGSRLTVL.

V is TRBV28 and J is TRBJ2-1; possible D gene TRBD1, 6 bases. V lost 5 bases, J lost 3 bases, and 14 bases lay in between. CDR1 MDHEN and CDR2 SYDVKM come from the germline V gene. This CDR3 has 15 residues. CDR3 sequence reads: CASSPLQGFYNEQFF. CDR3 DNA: TGTGCCAGCAGTCCCCTACAGGGTTTCTACAATGAGCAGTTCTTC. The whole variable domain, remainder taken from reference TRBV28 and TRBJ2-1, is DVKVTQSSRYLVKRTGEKVFLECVQDMDHENMFWYRQDPGLGLRLIYFSYDVKMKEKGDIPEGYSVSREKKERFSLILESASTNQTSMYLCASSPLQGFYNEQFFGPGTRLTVL.

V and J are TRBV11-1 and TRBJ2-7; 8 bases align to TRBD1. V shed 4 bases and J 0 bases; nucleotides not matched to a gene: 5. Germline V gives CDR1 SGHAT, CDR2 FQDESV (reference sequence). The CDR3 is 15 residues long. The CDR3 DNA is TGTGCCAGCAGCTCCCGGACAGGGAGCTCCTACGAGCAGTACTTC. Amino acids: CASSSRTGSSYEQYF.

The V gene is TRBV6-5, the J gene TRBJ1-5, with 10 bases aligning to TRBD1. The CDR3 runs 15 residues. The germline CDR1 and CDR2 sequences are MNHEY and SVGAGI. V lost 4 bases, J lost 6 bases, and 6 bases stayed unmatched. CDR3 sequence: CASSSRTGGSQPQHF. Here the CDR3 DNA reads TGTGCCAGCAGTTCCAGGACAGGGGGTAGTCAGCCCCAGCATTTT.

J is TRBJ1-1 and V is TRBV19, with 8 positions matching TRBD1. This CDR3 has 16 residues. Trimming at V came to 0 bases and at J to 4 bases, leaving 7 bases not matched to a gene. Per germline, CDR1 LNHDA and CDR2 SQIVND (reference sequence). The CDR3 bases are TGTGCCAGTAGTATAGAGGGTTGGACAGGGACCACTGAAGCTTTCTTT. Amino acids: CASSIEGWTGTTEAFF.

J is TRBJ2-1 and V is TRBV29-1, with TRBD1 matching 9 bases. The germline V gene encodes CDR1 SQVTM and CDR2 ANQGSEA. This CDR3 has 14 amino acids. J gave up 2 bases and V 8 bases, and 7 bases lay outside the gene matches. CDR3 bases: TGCAGCACATCCGGGACAGGGCCCTACAATGAGCAGTTCTTC. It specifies CSTSGTGPYNEQFF.

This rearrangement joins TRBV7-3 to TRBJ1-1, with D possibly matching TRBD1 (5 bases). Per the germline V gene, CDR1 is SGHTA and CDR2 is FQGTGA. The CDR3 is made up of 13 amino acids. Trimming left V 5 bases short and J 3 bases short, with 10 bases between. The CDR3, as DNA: TGTGCCAGCAGCCTGGGACCTGACACTGAAGCTTTCTTT. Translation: CASSLGPDTEAFF.

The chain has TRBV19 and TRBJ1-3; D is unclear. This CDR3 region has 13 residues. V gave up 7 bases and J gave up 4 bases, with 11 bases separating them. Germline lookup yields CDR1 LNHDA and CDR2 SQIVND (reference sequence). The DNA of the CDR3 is TGTGCCAGTACGGGGTCCCGCGGAAACACCATATATTTT. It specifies CASTGSRGNTIYF.

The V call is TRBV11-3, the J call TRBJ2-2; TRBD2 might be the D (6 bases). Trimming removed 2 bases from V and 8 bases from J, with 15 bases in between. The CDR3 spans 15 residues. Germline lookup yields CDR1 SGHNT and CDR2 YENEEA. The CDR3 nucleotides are TGTGCCAGCAGCTTATCCCCCAGTCGGGGGGGGGAGCTGTTTTTT. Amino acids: CASSLSPSRGGELFF.

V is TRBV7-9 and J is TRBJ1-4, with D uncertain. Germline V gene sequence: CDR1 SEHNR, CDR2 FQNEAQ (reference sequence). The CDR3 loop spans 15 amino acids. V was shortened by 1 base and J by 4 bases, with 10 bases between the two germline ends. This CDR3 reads CASSLGAVGNEKLFF. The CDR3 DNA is TGTGCCAGCAGCTTAGGGGCAGTGGGTAATGAAAAACTGTTTTTT.

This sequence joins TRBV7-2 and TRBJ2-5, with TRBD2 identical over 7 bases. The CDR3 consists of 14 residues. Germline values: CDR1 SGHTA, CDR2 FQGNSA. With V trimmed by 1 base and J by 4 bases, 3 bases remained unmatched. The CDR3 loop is CASSLVGGGETQYF. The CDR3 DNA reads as TGTGCCAGCAGCTTAGTTGGCGGGGGAGAGACCCAGTACTTC.

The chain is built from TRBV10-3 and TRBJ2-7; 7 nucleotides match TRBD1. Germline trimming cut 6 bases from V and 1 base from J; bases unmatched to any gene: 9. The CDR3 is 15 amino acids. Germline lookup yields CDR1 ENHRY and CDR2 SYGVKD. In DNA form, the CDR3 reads TGTGCCATCAGGGCCGGGACAGCCATGTCCTACGAGCAGTACTTC. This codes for CAIRAGTAMSYEQYF.

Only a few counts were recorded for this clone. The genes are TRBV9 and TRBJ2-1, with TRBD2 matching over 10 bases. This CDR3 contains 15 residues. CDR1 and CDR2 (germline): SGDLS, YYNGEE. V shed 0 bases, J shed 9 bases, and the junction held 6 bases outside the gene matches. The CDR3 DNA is TGTGCCAGCAGCGTAGCAGCTAGCGGGAGAACTGAGCAGTTCTTC. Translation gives CASSVAASGRTEQFF.

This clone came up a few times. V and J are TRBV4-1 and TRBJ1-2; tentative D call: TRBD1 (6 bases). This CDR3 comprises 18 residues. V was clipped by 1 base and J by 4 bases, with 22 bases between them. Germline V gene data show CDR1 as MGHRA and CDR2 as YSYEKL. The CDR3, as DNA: TGCGCCAGCAGCCAAGTCGGGGGGGGACACGGGACTTTCTATGGCTACACCTTC. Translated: CASSQVGGGHGTFYGYTF.

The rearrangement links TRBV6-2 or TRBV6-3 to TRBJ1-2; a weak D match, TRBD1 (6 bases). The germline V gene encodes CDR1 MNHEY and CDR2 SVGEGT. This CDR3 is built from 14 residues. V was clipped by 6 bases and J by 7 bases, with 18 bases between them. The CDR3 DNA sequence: TGTGCCAGCAGCCGTCTTGCGGGGGCTGGTGGCTACACCTTC. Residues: CASSRLAGAGGYTF.

The CDR3 protein is CASSLRGFERTYSPLHF. CDR3 sequence (DNA): TGCGCCAGCAGCTTGCGGGGGTTCGAGAGGACCTATTCACCCCTCCACTTT. The V and J genes are TRBV5-1 and TRBJ1-6; possibly TRBD1 for D (5 bases). With 1 base removed from V and 8 bases from J, the gap between germline ends came to 19 bases. This CDR3 spans 17 amino acids. Germline assignment: CDR1 SGHRS and CDR2 YFSETQ.

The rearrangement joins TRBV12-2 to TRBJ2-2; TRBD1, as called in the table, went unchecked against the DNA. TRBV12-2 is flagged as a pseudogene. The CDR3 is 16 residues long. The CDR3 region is CASRLTGTTNTGELFF. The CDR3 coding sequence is TGTGCAAGTCGCTTGACCGGGACAACGAACACCGGGGAGCTGTTTTTT.

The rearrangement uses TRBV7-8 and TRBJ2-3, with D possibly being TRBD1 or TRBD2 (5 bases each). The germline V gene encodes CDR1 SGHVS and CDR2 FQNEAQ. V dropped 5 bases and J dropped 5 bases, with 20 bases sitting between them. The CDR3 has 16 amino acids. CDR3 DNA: TGTGCCAGCAGCCCTAGTCCAGGAGCGAGGGGAGATACGCAGTATTTT. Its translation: CASSPSPGARGDTQYF.

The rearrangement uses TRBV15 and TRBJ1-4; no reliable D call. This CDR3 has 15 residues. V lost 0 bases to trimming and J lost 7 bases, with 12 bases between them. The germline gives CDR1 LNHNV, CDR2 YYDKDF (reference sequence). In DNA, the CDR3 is TGTGCCACCAGCAGAGATCGGGCGGGGTCTGAAAAACTGTTTTTT. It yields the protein CATSRDRAGSEKLFF.

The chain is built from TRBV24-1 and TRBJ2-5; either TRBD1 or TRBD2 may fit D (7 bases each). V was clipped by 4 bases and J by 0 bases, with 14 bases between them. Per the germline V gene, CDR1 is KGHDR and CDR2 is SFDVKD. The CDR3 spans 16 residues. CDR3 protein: CATSDRQGGNQETQYF. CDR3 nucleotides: TGTGCCACCAGTGACCGACAGGGAGGGAACCAAGAGACCCAGTACTTC.

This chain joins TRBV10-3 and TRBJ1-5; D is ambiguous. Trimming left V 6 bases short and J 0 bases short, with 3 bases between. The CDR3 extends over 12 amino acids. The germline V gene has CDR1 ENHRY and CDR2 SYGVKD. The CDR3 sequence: CAIRDSNQPQHF. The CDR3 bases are TGTGCCATCAGGGATAGCAATCAGCCCCAGCATTTT.

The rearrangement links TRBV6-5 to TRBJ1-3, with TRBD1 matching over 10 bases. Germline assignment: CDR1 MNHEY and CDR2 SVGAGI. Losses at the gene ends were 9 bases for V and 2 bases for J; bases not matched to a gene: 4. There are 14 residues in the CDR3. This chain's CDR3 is CASRDRGTGNTIYF. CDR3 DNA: TGTGCCAGTAGGGACAGGGGTACTGGAAACACCATATATTTT.

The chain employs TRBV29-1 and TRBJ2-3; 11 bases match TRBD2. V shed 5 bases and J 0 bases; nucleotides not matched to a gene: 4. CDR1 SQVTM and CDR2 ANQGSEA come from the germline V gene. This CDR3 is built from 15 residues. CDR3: CSVRTSGFSTDTQYF. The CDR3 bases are TGCAGCGTTAGGACTAGCGGGTTTAGCACAGATACGCAGTATTTT.